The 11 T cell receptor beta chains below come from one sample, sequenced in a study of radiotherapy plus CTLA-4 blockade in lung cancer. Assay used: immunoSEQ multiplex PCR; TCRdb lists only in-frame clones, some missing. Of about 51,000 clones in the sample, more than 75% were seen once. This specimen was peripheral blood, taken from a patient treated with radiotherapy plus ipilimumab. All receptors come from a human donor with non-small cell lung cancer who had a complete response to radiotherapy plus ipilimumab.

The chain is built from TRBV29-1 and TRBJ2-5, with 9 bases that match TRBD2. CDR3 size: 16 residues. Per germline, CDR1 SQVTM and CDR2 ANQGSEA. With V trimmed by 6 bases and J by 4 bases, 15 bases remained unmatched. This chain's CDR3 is CSVPLAGMGLGETQYF. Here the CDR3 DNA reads TGCAGCGTGCCCCTAGCGGGAATGGGGTTGGGAGAGACCCAGTACTTC.

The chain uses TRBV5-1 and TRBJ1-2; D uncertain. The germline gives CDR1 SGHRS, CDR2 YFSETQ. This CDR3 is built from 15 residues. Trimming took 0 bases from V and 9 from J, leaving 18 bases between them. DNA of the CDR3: TGCGCCAGCAGCTTGGCCGGGATGACGCCCCAAAGCTACACCTTC. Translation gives CASSLAGMTPQSYTF.

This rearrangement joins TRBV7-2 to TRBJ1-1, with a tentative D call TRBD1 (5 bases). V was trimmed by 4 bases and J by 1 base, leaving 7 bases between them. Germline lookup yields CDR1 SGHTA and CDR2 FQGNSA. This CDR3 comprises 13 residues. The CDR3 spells CASSWTKNTEAFF. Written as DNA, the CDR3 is TGTGCCAGCAGCTGGACAAAGAACACTGAAGCTTTCTTT.

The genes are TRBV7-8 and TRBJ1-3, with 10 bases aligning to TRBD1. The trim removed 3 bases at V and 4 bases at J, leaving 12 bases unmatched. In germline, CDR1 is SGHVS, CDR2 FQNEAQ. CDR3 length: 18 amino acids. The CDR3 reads CASSFFRDRGLAGNTIYF. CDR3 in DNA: TGTGCCAGCAGCTTTTTCCGGGACAGGGGTTTGGCAGGAAACACCATATATTTT.

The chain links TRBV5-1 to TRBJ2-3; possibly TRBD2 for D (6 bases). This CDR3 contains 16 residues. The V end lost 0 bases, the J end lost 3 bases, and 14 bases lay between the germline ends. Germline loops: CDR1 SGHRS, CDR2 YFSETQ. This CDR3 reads CASSLGASVGTDTQYF. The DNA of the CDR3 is TGCGCCAGCAGCTTGGGGGCTAGCGTTGGGACAGATACGCAGTATTTT.

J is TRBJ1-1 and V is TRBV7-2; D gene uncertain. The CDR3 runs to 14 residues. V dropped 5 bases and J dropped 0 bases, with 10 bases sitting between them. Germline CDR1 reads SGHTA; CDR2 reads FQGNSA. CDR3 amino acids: CASSLQSLNTEAFF. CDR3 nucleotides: TGTGCCAGCAGCCTACAGAGCCTGAACACTGAAGCTTTCTTT.

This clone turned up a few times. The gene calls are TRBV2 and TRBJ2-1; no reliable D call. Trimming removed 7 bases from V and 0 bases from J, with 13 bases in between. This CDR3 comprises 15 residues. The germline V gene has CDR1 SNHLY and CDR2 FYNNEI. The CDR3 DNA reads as TGTGCCAGCACCAACGGAGCCAGCTCCTACAATGAGCAGTTCTTC. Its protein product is CASTNGASSYNEQFF.

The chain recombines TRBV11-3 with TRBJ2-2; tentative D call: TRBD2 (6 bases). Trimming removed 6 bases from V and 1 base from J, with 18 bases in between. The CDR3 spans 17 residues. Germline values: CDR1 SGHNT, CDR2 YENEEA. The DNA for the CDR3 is TGTGCCAGCAGAGCCCTCTTTTGGGAGGAGAACACCGGGGAGCTGTTTTTT. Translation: CASRALFWEENTGELFF. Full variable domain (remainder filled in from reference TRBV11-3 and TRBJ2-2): EAGVVQSPRYKIIEKKQPVAFWCNPISGHNTLYWYLQNLGQGPELLIRYENEEAVDDSQLPKDRFSAERLKGVDSTLKIQPAELGDSAVYLCASRALFWEENTGELFFGEGSRLTVL.

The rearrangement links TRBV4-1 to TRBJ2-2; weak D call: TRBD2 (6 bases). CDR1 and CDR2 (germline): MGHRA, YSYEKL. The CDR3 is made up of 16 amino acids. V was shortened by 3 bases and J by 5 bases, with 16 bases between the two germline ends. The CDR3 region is CASSQSLLAITGELFF. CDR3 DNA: TGCGCCAGCAGCCAGTCTCTACTAGCCATAACCGGGGAGCTGTTTTTT.

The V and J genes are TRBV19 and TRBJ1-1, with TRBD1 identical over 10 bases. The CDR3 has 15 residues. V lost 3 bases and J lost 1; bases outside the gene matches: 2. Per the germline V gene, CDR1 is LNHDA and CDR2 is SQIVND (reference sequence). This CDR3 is CASSMTGGSNTEAFF. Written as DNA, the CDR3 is TGTGCCAGTAGTATGACAGGGGGCTCGAACACTGAAGCTTTCTTT.

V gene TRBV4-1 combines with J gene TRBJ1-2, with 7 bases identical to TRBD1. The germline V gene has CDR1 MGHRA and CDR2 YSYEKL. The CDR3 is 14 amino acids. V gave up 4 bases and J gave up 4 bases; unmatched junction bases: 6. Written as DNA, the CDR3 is TGCGCCAGCAGCCTCACCCGGGACAGCTATGGCTACACCTTC. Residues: CASSLTRDSYGYTF.